The 2 T cell receptor beta chains given below trace back to one sample, sequenced in a study of T cell responses to AZD1222 COVID-19 vaccine. Only in-frame clones appear in the TCRdb table, and some are missing; sequencing was by immunoSEQ multiplex PCR. The sample comprises about 100,000 clones, 92% of which are singletons, and 8% to 10% rests with the top ten. The input for sequencing was peripheral blood, taken 28 days after the second AZD1222 dose. These receptors all stem from an adult who received the AZD1222 COVID-19 vaccine.

This rearrangement joins TRBV23-1 to TRBJ2-2; no reliable D call. TRBV23-1 is reported as an ORF; its role is uncertain. The CDR3 has 14 amino acids. V dropped 4 bases and J dropped 1 base, with 7 bases sitting between them. This CDR3 reads CASSRWLNTGELFF. The CDR3 DNA follows: TGCGCCAGCAGTCGGTGGCTGAACACCGGGGAGCTGTTTTTT.

This clone appeared a few times. A read error may account for a junction end that differs from germline. The rearrangement uses TRBV30 and TRBJ1-2; 8 bases map to TRBD1. Germline V gives CDR1 GTSNPN, CDR2 SVGIG (reference sequence). The CDR3 runs to 13 residues. DNA for the CDR3: TGTGCCTGGAATCGACAGGGGCAACCGGCTAATAGCTTC. Protein sequence: CAWNRQGQPANSF.